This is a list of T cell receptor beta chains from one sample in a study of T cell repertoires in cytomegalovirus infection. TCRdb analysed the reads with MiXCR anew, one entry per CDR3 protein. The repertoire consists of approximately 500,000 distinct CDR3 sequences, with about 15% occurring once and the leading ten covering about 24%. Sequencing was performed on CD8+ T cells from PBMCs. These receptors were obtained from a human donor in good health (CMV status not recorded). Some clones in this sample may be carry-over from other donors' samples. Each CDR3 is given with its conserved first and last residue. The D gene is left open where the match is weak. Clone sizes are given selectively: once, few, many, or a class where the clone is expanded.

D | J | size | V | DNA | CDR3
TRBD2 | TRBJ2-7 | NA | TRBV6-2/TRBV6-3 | TGTGCCAGCAGTTATCGAGCGGGAGAGAGGCGGTACGAGCAGTACTTC | CASSYRAGERRYEQYF
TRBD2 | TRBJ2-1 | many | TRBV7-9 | TGTGCCAGCAGCTTCCCCCTACTAGCGGGAACGGTTGAGCAGTTCTTC | CASSFPLLAGTVEQFF
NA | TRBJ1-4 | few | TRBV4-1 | TGCGCCAGCAGCCCCTTGGGCGGGGGCTCGGCTAATGAAAAACTGTTTTTT | CASSPLGGGSANEKLFF
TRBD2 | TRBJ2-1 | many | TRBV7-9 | TGTGCCAGCAGCGGCGGGGGGCCCAGCTCCTACAATGAGCAGTTCTTC | CASSGGGPSSYNEQFF
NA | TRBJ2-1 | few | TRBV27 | TGTGCCAGCAGTTTATCGACCTCCTACAATGAGCAGTTCTTC | CASSLSTSYNEQFF
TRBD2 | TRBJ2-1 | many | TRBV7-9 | TGTGCCAGCAGCGCCGTAGCGGGAGGCCCCAATGAGCAGTTCTTC | CASSAVAGGPNEQFF
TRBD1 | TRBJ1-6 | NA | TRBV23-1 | TGCGCCAGCAGTCAATCCACCCTAGCAGGGGGTTCATCACCCCTCCACTTT | CASSQSTLAGGSSPLHF
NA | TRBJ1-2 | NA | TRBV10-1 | TGCGCCAGCAGTGAGTACAGGGATCCCACCTATGGCTACACCTTC | CASSEYRDPTYGYTF
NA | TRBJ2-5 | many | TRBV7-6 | TGTGCCAGCAGCTTAAGGGGTTGGCAGGGAAGGCAAGAGACCCAGTACTTC | CASSLRGWQGRQETQYF
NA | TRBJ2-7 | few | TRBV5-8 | TGTGCCAGCAGCTTGGCAGGGGACGAAGAGCAGTACTTC | CASSLAGDEEQYF
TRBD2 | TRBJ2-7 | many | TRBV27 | TGTGCCAGCAGAGGACTAGCGGGATTGGAAGAGCAGTACTTC | CASRGLAGLEEQYF
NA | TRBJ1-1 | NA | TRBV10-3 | TGTGCCATCAGTGATTGGGCCAAGAACACTGAAGCTTTCTTT | CAISDWAKNTEAFF
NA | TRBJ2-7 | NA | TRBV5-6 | TGTGCCAGCAGCCCGGGTAAGGGCGAGCAGTACTTC | CASSPGKGEQYF
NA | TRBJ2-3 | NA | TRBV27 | TGTGCCAGCAGTTTATCGGAGGCAGATACGCAGTATTTT | CASSLSEADTQYF
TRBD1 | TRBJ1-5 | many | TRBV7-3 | TGTGCCAGCAGCTTAACCGGGACAGGGGACGGACAGCCCCAGCATTTT | CASSLTGTGDGQPQHF
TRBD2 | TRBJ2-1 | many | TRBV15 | TGTGCCACCAGAATGAGCGGGGCGCACTACAATGAGCAGTTCTTC | CATRMSGAHYNEQFF
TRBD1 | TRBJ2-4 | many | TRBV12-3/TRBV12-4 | TGTGCCAGCAGTTGGGGGACAGGGAGAGCCAAAAACATTCAGTACTTC | CASSWGTGRAKNIQYF
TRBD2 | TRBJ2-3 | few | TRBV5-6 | TGTGCCAGCAGCCAGACGGGGCGGGAGGACCCCACAGATACGCAGTATTTT | CASSQTGREDPTDTQYF